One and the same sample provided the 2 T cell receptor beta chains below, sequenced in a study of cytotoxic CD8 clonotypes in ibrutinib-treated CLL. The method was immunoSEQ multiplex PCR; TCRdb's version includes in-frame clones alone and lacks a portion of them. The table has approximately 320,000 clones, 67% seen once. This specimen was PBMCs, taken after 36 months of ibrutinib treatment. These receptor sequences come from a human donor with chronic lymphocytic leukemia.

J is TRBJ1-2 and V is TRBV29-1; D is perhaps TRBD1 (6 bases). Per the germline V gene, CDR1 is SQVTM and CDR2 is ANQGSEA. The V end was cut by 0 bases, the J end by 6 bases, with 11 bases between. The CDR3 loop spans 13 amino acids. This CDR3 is CSVEEQGGHGYTF. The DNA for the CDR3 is TGCAGCGTTGAAGAACAGGGAGGTCATGGCTACACCTTC.

The CDR3 is CASSERGDYEQYF. Written as DNA, the CDR3 is TGCGCCAGCAGTGAGAGGGGGGACTACGAGCAGTACTTC. V gene TRBV10-1 combines with J gene TRBJ2-7, with D possibly called TRBD1 or TRBD2 (6 bases each). CDR3 length: 13 amino acids. Germline CDR1 reads WNHNN; CDR2 reads SYGVQD (reference sequence). V shed 2 bases and J shed 3 bases, with 8 bases lying between them.